This T cell receptor (beta chain) was found in a study of T cells in Graves' hyperthyroidism and ophthalmopathy. Study overall: Peripheral blood was secured at the point of initial diagnosis, before any treatment. Study observations and caveats: Researchers found most expanded thyroid clonotypes above 0.001 in blood as well.

Trimming removed 3 bases at V and 2 bases at J, with 5 bases between. The CDR3 length is 13 residues. This clonotype was observed at least ten times. The antigen remains unidentified. It was RNA transcripts that yielded the amplified TCR beta CDR3 regions. Researchers ran a first-round RT-PCR on the TCR CDR3 using the HTBI primer set. TCRdb reprocessed the multiplex PCR reads via MiXCR and lists one record per CDR3 protein. The sample records around 190,000 distinct CDR3 sequences, approximately 16% being singletons. The J gene is TRBJ2-1, the V gene TRBV12-3 or TRBV12-4; no firm D call. This receptor was identified in a woman in her forties or fifties with Graves' hyperthyroidism. Sequenced sample: blood. As DNA, the CDR3 is TGTGCCAGCAGTTTCCTCCCCTACAATGAGCAGTTCTTC. This gives the protein CASSFLPYNEQFF.